The 5 T cell receptor beta chains below come from one sample, sequenced in a study of cytotoxic CD8 clonotypes in ibrutinib-treated CLL. Method: immunoSEQ multiplex PCR; TCRdb's copy keeps in-frame clones and lacks some. The data contain 140,000 to 150,000 clones, roughly three quarters of them singletons. The sequencing here drew on PBMCs, taken after 24 months of ibrutinib treatment. The receptor source for this set is a human donor with chronic lymphocytic leukemia.

The genes are TRBV30 and TRBJ1-2; D is possibly TRBD1 (5 bases). CDR3 length: 12 amino acids. The V end was cut by 3 bases, the J end by 8 bases, with 13 bases between. The V gene's germline CDR1 is GTSNPN and CDR2 SVGIG (reference sequence). This CDR3 is CAWRLRGGGYTF. The DNA for the CDR3 is TGTGCCTGGAGGCTTAGGGGTGGGGGCTACACCTTC.

The J gene is TRBJ1-1, the V gene TRBV5-1; D gene uncertain. This CDR3 has 13 residues. V lost 1 base and J lost 1, with 5 bases in between. Germline-derived CDR1 and CDR2 are SGHRS and YFSETQ. The CDR3 nucleotides read TGCGCCAGCAGCTTGCTAGGGAACACTGAAGCTTTCTTT. It encodes CASSLLGNTEAFF.

The chain carries TRBV28 and TRBJ2-1; 10 nucleotides line up with TRBD2. V lost 5 bases and J lost 2; bases outside the gene matches: 15. Germline CDR1 is MDHEN and CDR2 is SYDVKM. The CDR3 extends over 19 amino acids. The CDR3 DNA sequence: TGTGCCAGCAGTCCCCTTATTGGGCGACTAGCGGGTGCCTACAATGAGCAGTTCTTC. This translates into CASSPLIGRLAGAYNEQFF.

This clone has a handful of counts. The chain carries TRBV5-3 and TRBJ1-5; no definite D call. TRBV5-3 is an ORF; its function is uncertain. This CDR3 spans 15 amino acids. The CDR3 DNA is TGTGGATACGTTCGGCCAACTAAGGAAAATCAGCCCCAGCATTTT. Residues: CGYVRPTKENQPQHF.

The rearrangement joins TRBV28 to TRBJ2-7; 12 nucleotides agree with TRBD1. Germline lookup yields CDR1 MDHEN and CDR2 SYDVKM. V lost 6 bases, J lost 4 bases, and 7 bases stayed unmatched. The CDR3 loop spans 15 amino acids. The chain's CDR3 is CASSPGTGGSYEQYF. The CDR3 DNA reads TGTGCCAGCAGCCCGGGGACAGGGGGCTCGTACGAGCAGTACTTC.